Included here is one TCR beta chain sequence, with context. No antigen is known for it. The CDR3 spans 14 residues. Germline V CDR1 and CDR2: LGHNA, YNFKEQ. V was cut by 1 base and J by 4 bases, with 10 bases left in between. The data were taken from a study of T cell repertoires in cytomegalovirus infection. General study findings and limits: Individuals carrying CMV plus the relevant HLA were identified by cumulative frequency of public TCR beta families. CMV-specific HLA-C-restricted TCR beta clonotypes dominated the ex vivo response.

Using its own MiXCR run on the reads, TCRdb lists one record per CDR3 protein. The sample consists of a few hundred thousand distinct CDR3 sequences, under 45% of them appearing once. The sequenced sample was cultured PBMCs, obtained from culture after CMV antigen stimulation. This chain links TRBV4-2 with TRBJ1-1, with D uncertain. This clonotype was obtained from a human donor in good health (CMV status not recorded). Some clones in this sample may be carry-over from other donors' samples. The CDR3 region has the DNA TGTGCCAGCAGCCAAGCGGAGGGAGGCACTGAAGCTTTCTTT. Its protein is CASSQAEGGTEAFF.